This is a list of T cell receptor beta chains from one sample in a study of cytomegalovirus exposure and HLA in healthy donors. Here immunoSEQ multiplex PCR was the method, and the copy in TCRdb shows in-frame clones only, minus some. The table shows 130,000 to 150,000 clones, with approximately 79% occurring only once. Sequenced sample: PBMCs. The source of these receptors is a woman in her thirties or forties in good health and CMV-seropositive. The CDR3 runs from the conserved cysteine through the conserved F or W. A D gene is named only where the DNA matches it firmly. Clone size is shown for a subset of rows, as once, few, many or a class of expanded clone.

j_call	cdr3_length	clone_size	v_call	d_call	cdr3_nt	cdr3_aa
TRBJ2-7	12	-	TRBV2	-	TGTGCCAGCAGTCTCTATGCGGACGAGCAGTACTTC	CASSLYADEQYF
TRBJ1-3	15	-	TRBV19	TRBD1	TGTGCCAGTAGTAAACTGACAGGGACTGGAAACACCATATATTTT	CASSKLTGTGNTIYF
TRBJ2-7	14	-	TRBV18	TRBD1	TGTGCCAGCTCACCTACAGGGGTAGCATACGAGCAGTACTTC	CASSPTGVAYEQYF
TRBJ2-1	18	few	TRBV7-9	TRBD2	TGTTCCAGCAGCTTAGGGCTAGCGGGGGGGTTCTCCTACAATGAGCAGTTCTTC	CSSSLGLAGGFSYNEQFF
TRBJ2-7	12	-	TRBV28	-	TGTGCCAGCAGCTCCCCCCCCTACGAGCAGTACTTC	CASSSPPYEQYF
TRBJ1-2	13	-	TRBV5-6	-	TGTGCCAGCAGCTTGGCCGGGGGGTTGGGCTACACCTTC	CASSLAGGLGYTF
TRBJ2-2	14	-	TRBV30	-	TGTGCCTGGAGTAGGGGGGGGCGTGCCGGGGAGCTGTTTTTT	CAWSRGGRAGELFF
TRBJ1-5	15	once	TRBV7-9	-	TGTGCCAGCAGCCCCATAAGGGGCGACAATCAGCCCCAGCATTTT	CASSPIRGDNQPQHF
TRBJ2-3	15	-	TRBV29-1	TRBD2	TGCAGCGTTGCTGGGACTAGCGGTTCGACAGATACGCAGTATTTT	CSVAGTSGSTDTQYF
TRBJ1-2	14	-	TRBV4-2	-	TGTGCCAGCAGCCAAGTCGGGCAGGGTGGTGGCTACACCTTC	CASSQVGQGGGYTF
TRBJ1-1	14	once	TRBV11-2	-	TGTGCCAGCAGGGAGGGGAGCTCGAACACTGAAGCTTTCTTT	CASREGSSNTEAFF
TRBJ2-7	11	-	TRBV20-1	-	TGCAGTGCTAGAGTGCAGGTCTGGCAGTACTTC	CSARVQVWQYF
TRBJ2-5	14	-	TRBV7-6	-	TGTGCCAGCAGCTTAGGAGGGGGGGGTAAGACCCAGTACTTC	CASSLGGGGKTQYF
TRBJ1-5	15	-	TRBV27	TRBD1	TGTGCCAGCGGATTCACAGGGGTTCTCAATCAGCCCCAGCATTTT	CASGFTGVLNQPQHF
TRBJ1-6	13	-	TRBV11-2	-	TGTGCCAGCAGGACAAGTTATAATTCACCCCTCCACTTT	CASRTSYNSPLHF
TRBJ1-1	15	-	TRBV5-1	-	TGCGCCAGCAGCTTGGGTTCAGGGATGAACACTGAAGCTTTCTTT	CASSLGSGMNTEAFF
TRBJ2-2	16	few	TRBV7-9	-	TGTGCCAGCAGCGCCCGTCTAGGGGCGGACACCGGGGAGCTGTTTTTT	CASSARLGADTGELFF
TRBJ1-6	15	-	TRBV21-1	-	TGTGCCAGCGAGGGGGTGTGCTCCTATAATTCACCCCTCCACTTT	CASEGVCSYNSPLHF
TRBJ1-2	11	-	TRBV20-1	-	TGCAGTGCTAGTGCGGGGTATGGCTACACCTTC	CSASAGYGYTF
TRBJ2-2	17	-	TRBV4-2	TRBD2	TGTGCCAGCAGCCCCAATCTAGCGGGGGGTTACACCGGGGAGCTGTTTTTT	CASSPNLAGGYTGELFF
TRBJ1-2	13	-	TRBV5-4	-	TGTGCCAGCAGGGATGCGGGGATTGGTGGCTACACCTTC	CASRDAGIGGYTF
TRBJ1-2	11	-	TRBV29-1	-	TGCAGCGTTGCGCAGGCGACTGGCTACACCTTC	CSVAQATGYTF
TRBJ2-3	16	-	TRBV7-3	TRBD2	TGTGCCAGCAGCCACGGACTAGCGGGGGAGGGTGATACGCAGTATTTT	CASSHGLAGEGDTQYF
TRBJ2-3	13	-	TRBV9	TRBD2	TGTGCCAGCAGAGCGGGGAGCACAGATACGCAGTATTTT	CASRAGSTDTQYF
TRBJ2-3	13	-	TRBV10-2	-	TGCGCCAGCATGGACATTATCACAGATACGCAGTATTTT	CASMDIITDTQYF
TRBJ2-3	15	once	TRBV5-1	TRBD2	TGCGCCACCGGGACTAGCGGGGGCCCCACAGATACGCAGTATTTT	CATGTSGGPTDTQYF
TRBJ1-1	15	-	TRBV12-2	-	TGTGCAAGTCCAGACCGAACAGGGGCTACTGAGGAAGCTTTCTTT	CASPDRTGATEEAFF
TRBJ2-5	16	-	TRBV7-9	TRBD2	TGTGCCAGCAGCTTAGTCTATAGCGGGGGGGCAGAGACCCAGTACTTC	CASSLVYSGGAETQYF
TRBJ1-2	14	-	TRBV7-9	TRBD1	TGTGCCAGCCGACCTTATACAGGGGTCTATGGCTACACCTTC	CASRPYTGVYGYTF
TRBJ1-1	14	-	TRBV28	-	TGTGCCAGCACCCCACATACAGGGAACACTGAAGCTTTCTTT	CASTPHTGNTEAFF